This TCR beta chain was identified in a study of post-analysis software for immune sequencing data. Findings and limits, study-wide: Comparison with controls showed significantly lower normalized Chao1 diversity in multiple sclerosis patients.

TCR beta cDNA libraries had unique molecular identifiers. Input amounts of 1 to 10 million T cells were used. These gave approximately 500,000 cDNA molecules, so each molecule approximated one T cell. TCRdb fed the PCR reads into MiXCR, producing one record per CDR3 protein. The table shows about 620,000 distinct CDR3 sequences, with about 40% occurring only once. This clonotype was detected a few times. Its antigen is undetermined. Sequencing was performed on blood. The clonotype originates from a girl aged 10 to 17 with multiple sclerosis.

The CDR3 region is CASSLGARDSPLHF. The CDR3 DNA is TGTGCCAGCAGTTTAGGGGCTAGGGATTCACCCCTCCACTTT. The chain couples TRBV12-3 or TRBV12-4 to TRBJ1-6; D gene unclear. The germline V and J ends were trimmed by 1 base and 8 bases, with 9 bases remaining between them. The CDR3 is 14 residues long.